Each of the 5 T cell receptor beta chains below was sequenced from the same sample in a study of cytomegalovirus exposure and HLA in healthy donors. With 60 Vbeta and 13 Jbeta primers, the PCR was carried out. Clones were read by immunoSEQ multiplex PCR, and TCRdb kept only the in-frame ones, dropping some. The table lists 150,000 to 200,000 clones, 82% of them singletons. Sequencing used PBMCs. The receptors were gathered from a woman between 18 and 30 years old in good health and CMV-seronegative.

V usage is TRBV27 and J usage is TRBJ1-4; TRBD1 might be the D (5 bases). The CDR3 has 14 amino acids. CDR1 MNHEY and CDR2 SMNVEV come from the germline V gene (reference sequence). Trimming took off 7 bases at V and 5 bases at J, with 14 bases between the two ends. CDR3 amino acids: CASTNGGVNEKLFF. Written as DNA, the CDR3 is TGTGCCAGCACGAACGGGGGGGTGAATGAAAAACTGTTTTTT.

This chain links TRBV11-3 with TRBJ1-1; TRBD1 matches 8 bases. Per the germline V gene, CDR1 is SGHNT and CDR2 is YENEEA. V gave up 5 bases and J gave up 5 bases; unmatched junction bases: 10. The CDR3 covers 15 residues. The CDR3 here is CASSLTSDRATEAFF. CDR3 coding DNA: TGTGCCAGCAGCCTCACATCGGACAGGGCGACTGAAGCTTTCTTT. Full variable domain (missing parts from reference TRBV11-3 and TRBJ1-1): EAGVVQSPRYKIIEKKQPVAFWCNPISGHNTLYWYLQNLGQGPELLIRYENEEAVDDSQLPKDRFSAERLKGVDSTLKIQPAELGDSAVYLCASSLTSDRATEAFFGQGTRLTVV.

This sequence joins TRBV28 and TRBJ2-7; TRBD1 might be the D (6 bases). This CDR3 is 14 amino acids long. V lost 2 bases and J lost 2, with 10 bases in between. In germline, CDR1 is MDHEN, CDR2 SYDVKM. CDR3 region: CASSLNRAAYEQYF. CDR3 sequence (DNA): TGTGCCAGCAGTTTAAACAGGGCGGCCTACGAGCAGTACTTC. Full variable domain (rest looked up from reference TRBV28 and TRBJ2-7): DVKVTQSSRYLVKRTGEKVFLECVQDMDHENMFWYRQDPGLGLRLIYFSYDVKMKEKGDIPEGYSVSREKKERFSLILESASTNQTSMYLCASSLNRAAYEQYFGPGTRLTVT.

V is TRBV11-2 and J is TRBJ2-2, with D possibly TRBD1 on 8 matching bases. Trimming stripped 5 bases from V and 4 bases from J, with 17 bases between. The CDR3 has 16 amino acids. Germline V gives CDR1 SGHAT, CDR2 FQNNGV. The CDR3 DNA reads TGTGCCAGCAGCCCCCACAGGGGGGGGAGCACCGGGGAGCTGTTTTTT. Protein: CASSPHRGGSTGELFF.

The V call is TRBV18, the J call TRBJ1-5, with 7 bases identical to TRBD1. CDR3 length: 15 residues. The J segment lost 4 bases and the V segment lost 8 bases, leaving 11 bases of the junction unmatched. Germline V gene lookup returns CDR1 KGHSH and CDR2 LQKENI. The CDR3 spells CASRGGLMENQPQHF. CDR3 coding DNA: TGTGCCAGCCGAGGGGGCCTGATGGAAAATCAGCCCCAGCATTTT.